The subject of this entry is one TCR beta chain. The antigen is unknown. At one end the junction does not follow the germline gene, possibly because of a read error. This same CDR3 is encoded by further DNA sequences in the sample. Primers: 60 Vbeta forward and 13 Jbeta reverse. TCRdb keeps only in-frame clones here, not all; method: immunoSEQ multiplex PCR. The table has about 100,000 clones, 70% to 85% seen once. This entry is derived from a study of cytomegalovirus exposure and HLA in healthy donors. Across the study: HLA-typed donors contributed approximately 86 million unique TCRs, which were held in an early data release. Overall study findings and caveats: A highly shared variant cluster was judged a likely technical artifact. In a later analysis, parvovirus B19, influenza, CMV and Epstein-Barr virus appeared linked to several top co-occurrence clusters. TCR beta chain V- and J-gene trimming was linked, in a later analysis, to a missense variant in DCLRE1C.

This receptor was identified in a young woman in good health and CMV-seronegative. Sequencing was carried out using PBMCs.

CDR3 amino acids: CSSSLAPGQDSYEQYF. The CDR3 DNA follows: TGTTCCAGCAGCTTAGCCCCAGGACAGGACTCCTACGAGCAGTACTTC. The chain joins TRBV7-9 to TRBJ2-7; 7 bases fit TRBD1. CDR1 SEHNR and CDR2 FQNEAQ come from the germline V gene (reference sequence). The CDR3 has 16 amino acids.